The rows below give T cell receptor beta chains drawn from one sample of a study of blood T cell repertoires in COVID-19. Only in-frame clones appear in the TCRdb table, and some are missing; sequencing was by immunoSEQ multiplex PCR. The data contain about 200,000 clones, 70% to 90% of them singletons. The material sequenced was peripheral blood. The receptors stem from a person aged 70 to 85 with COVID-19, enrolled during active disease. Each CDR3 is given without its conserved first and last residue.

CDR3: ASSPPGRGYQPQH
J: TRBJ1-5
V: TRBV28

CDR3: ASRKQLTDTQY
J: TRBJ2-3
V: TRBV6-5

CDR3: ASRLGQPSGELF
J: TRBJ2-2
V: TRBV27

CDR3: ASSDRGTTDTQY
J: TRBJ2-3
V: TRBV6-5

CDR3: ASGWRIPAYEQY
J: TRBJ2-7
V: TRBV12-5

CDR3: ASSIGRSAYEQY
J: TRBJ2-7
V: TRBV19

CDR3: ASSLQYSGEQF
J: TRBJ2-1
V: TRBV6-2/TRBV6-3

CDR3: ASSLRGSGANVLT
J: TRBJ2-6
V: TRBV6-2/TRBV6-3

CDR3: ASSQTSGQGIIDSNEKLF
J: TRBJ1-4
V: TRBV4-3

CDR3: ASSPLAGLSYEQY
J: TRBJ2-7
V: TRBV27

CDR3: ASSRVGQGSPEAF
J: TRBJ1-1
V: TRBV6-2/TRBV6-3

CDR3: ASSEVGSGYTEAF
J: TRBJ1-1
V: TRBV6-1

CDR3: ASIEAGTYEQY
J: TRBJ2-7
V: TRBV28

CDR3: ASSQGRNSGGLTDTQY
J: TRBJ2-3
V: TRBV14

CDR3: ASSLSPGGNYGYT
J: TRBJ1-2
V: TRBV27

CDR3: ASSLGSGGYQPQH
J: TRBJ1-5
V: TRBV7-9

CDR3: ASSLAAGWEVAF
J: TRBJ1-1
V: TRBV5-1

CDR3: ASSLWQNTDTQY
J: TRBJ2-3
V: TRBV27

CDR3: ASSESGTNTQY
J: TRBJ2-3
V: TRBV6-6

CDR3: ASSGQGGNEANEKLF
J: TRBJ1-4
V: TRBV9

CDR3: ASIGGQIPYGYT
J: TRBJ1-2
V: TRBV19

CDR3: ASSDRSVTGYGYT
J: TRBJ1-2
V: TRBV6-1

CDR3: ASSVDLGLASGEQF
J: TRBJ2-1
V: TRBV9

CDR3: ASSDGRDTDTQY
J: TRBJ2-3
V: TRBV7-3

CDR3: ATRPRDTSLYTEAF
J: TRBJ1-1
V: TRBV7-7

CDR3: ASSGGSTGVPYEQY
J: TRBJ2-7
V: TRBV19

CDR3: ASSREPGQGNEQF
J: TRBJ2-1
V: TRBV7-3

CDR3: ASSFQGARDEQY
J: TRBJ2-7
V: TRBV6-2/TRBV6-3

CDR3: ASSYNRGNNEQF
J: TRBJ2-1
V: TRBV6-2/TRBV6-3

CDR3: ASSLIGQTNYGYT
J: TRBJ1-2
V: TRBV5-4

CDR3: ASSSPSGGYSDTQY
J: TRBJ2-3
V: TRBV19

CDR3: ASKVTGGHVEQF
J: TRBJ2-1
V: TRBV19

CDR3: ASSIVRGALDIQY
J: TRBJ2-4
V: TRBV19

CDR3: ASSFLDNYEQY
J: TRBJ2-7
V: TRBV12-3/TRBV12-4

CDR3: ASSISRNPYNEQF
J: TRBJ2-1
V: TRBV19

CDR3: ASSYLVAGAKETQY
J: TRBJ2-5
V: TRBV6-2/TRBV6-3

CDR3: AWDQSGNTIY
J: TRBJ1-3
V: TRBV30

CDR3: ASGSYNSPLH
J: TRBJ1-6
V: TRBV19

CDR3: ATASSSVEQY
J: TRBJ2-7
V: TRBV19

CDR3: ASSDKTGGYEQF
J: TRBJ2-1
V: TRBV11-3

CDR3: ASSPLAGVNEQF
J: TRBJ2-1
V: TRBV7-3

CDR3: ASTPGLAETDTQY
J: TRBJ2-3
V: TRBV5-4

CDR3: ASSQTTGTAHEKLF
J: TRBJ1-4
V: TRBV4-1

CDR3: ASSLLLSSSTEAF
J: TRBJ1-1
V: TRBV11-2

CDR3: ASSYSSVTYGYT
J: TRBJ1-2
V: TRBV6-2/TRBV6-3

CDR3: ASSIGGQGDSPLH
J: TRBJ1-6
V: TRBV19

CDR3: ASSFHHEYPQH
J: TRBJ1-5
V: TRBV7-2

CDR3: AWSVGGPGQPQH
J: TRBJ1-5
V: TRBV30

CDR3: SVRSPAKDRQY
J: TRBJ2-7
V: TRBV29-1

CDR3: ASRQGYEQY
J: TRBJ2-7
V: TRBV19

CDR3: ASSLGEVGQPQH
J: TRBJ1-5
V: TRBV5-1

CDR3: ASSPATGGGSPLH
J: TRBJ1-6
V: TRBV18

CDR3: ATSGQAGYGYT
J: TRBJ1-2
V: TRBV24-1

CDR3: ASSLVASGQETQY
J: TRBJ2-5
V: TRBV7-6

CDR3: ASDPSSGTDTQY
J: TRBJ2-3
V: TRBV28

CDR3: ASSVSRDRGFQPQH
J: TRBJ1-5
V: TRBV28

CDR3: ASSLRSQNLLSGNTIY
J: TRBJ1-3
V: TRBV5-5

CDR3: ASSQDRLAGVNAGELF
J: TRBJ2-2
V: TRBV4-3

CDR3: ASRKTGEVQPQH
J: TRBJ1-5
V: TRBV19

CDR3: ATSDSSASGLYNEQF
J: TRBJ2-1
V: TRBV24-1